Detailed here is one TCR beta chain. As processed by the authors: Estimated nucleated cell counts came from reference gene primer amplification. The data were produced by immunoSEQ multiplex PCR, yet TCRdb's version contains in-frame clones alone and is incomplete. From that table come the V and J calls and clone size; the DNA was used to work out D and trimming. This sample carries over 30,000 clones, 88% of them seen once, and the ten largest clones take about 4.9%. With 9 bases removed from V and 7 bases from J, the gap between germline ends came to 13 bases. Germline values: CDR1 LNHDA, CDR2 SQIVND (reference sequence). The CDR3 consists of 12 residues. The data are from a study of blood T cell repertoires in COVID-19.

This TCR derives from a woman in her seventies with active COVID-19. The source material was peripheral blood. The chain couples TRBV19 to TRBJ2-1; TRBD1 might be the D (8 bases). CDR3: CASGQGGNEQFF. CDR3 sequence (DNA): TGTGCCAGCGGACAGGGAGGGAATGAGCAGTTCTTC.